This TCR beta chain was found in a study of blood T cell repertoires in COVID-19. Study-level background: Samples representing acute and convalescent COVID-19 were sourced from the United States, Italy and Spain. PBMCs, B-cell-depleted T cells, or T cells were the source of the cDNA or gDNA that made up the material.

This CDR3 has 15 residues. Trimming cost V 2 bases and J 8 bases, with 19 bases left between them. The germline CDR1 and CDR2 sequences are SGHNT and YYREEE (reference sequence). Original processing methods: Estimated nucleated cell counts came from reference gene primer amplification. Sequenced by immunoSEQ multiplex PCR; TCRdb stores in-frame clones only, minus some. V, J and clone size are taken as reported in that table, and D and trimming were inferred from the DNA itself. The top ten hold 11% of the sample, which has around 200,000 clones, 80% to 90% seen once. Sequenced input: peripheral blood. The source of this sequence is a human donor with active or convalescent COVID-19. The donor label of this sample is uncertain. V and J are TRBV5-4 and TRBJ1-1; weak D call: TRBD1 (5 bases). DNA of the CDR3: TGTGCCAGCAGCTTACCAAAGGGGCGGGGCGGGGAAGCTTTCTTT. Translated: CASSLPKGRGGEAFF.